This T cell receptor (beta chain) was found in a study of blood T cell repertoires in COVID-19. Across the whole study: Samples of COVID-19 (acute and convalescent) were obtained from the United States, Italy and Spain. The analysed material was cDNA or gDNA that came from T cells, B-cell-depleted T cells, or PBMCs.

This CDR3 spans 14 amino acids. In germline, CDR1 is MDHEN, CDR2 SYDVKM. Trimming left V 2 bases short and J 4 bases short, with 11 bases between. This table comes from immunoSEQ multiplex PCR, and its TCRdb copy is limited to in-frame clones, with some not included. The repertoire holds approximately 260,000 clones, with 70% to 85% as singletons. Sequences were obtained from peripheral blood. The clonotype originates from a woman aged 80 or older with acute or convalescent COVID-19. V and J are TRBV28 and TRBJ1-2; TRBD1 might be the D (5 bases). CDR3 DNA: TGTGCCAGCAGTTTAGGAGGGGTTGGCTATGGCTACACCTTC. Encoded protein: CASSLGGVGYGYTF.